One T cell receptor (beta chain) is described in this entry. This specimen belongs to a study of T cell responses to AZD1222 COVID-19 vaccine. The CDR3 covers 13 residues. Germline V CDR1 and CDR2: MNHEY, SVGAGI. The J segment lost 2 bases and the V segment lost 6 bases, leaving 3 bases of the junction unmatched. TCRdb's copy holds only in-frame clones and misses some; the assay was immunoSEQ multiplex PCR. This table has roughly 110,000 clones, 80% to 95% appearing once. The receptor's source is an adult who received the AZD1222 COVID-19 vaccine. The sample was peripheral blood, taken 28 days after the second AZD1222 dose. The chain is built from TRBV6-5 and TRBJ1-1, with 7 bases identical to TRBD1. CDR3 in DNA: TGTGCCAGCAGACGACAGGGAAACACTGAAGCTTTCTTT. Its translation: CASRRQGNTEAFF.